This TCR beta chain emerged from a study of OX40 agonist ivuxolimab in advanced cancers. Data came from immunoSEQ multiplex PCR; TCRdb stores just in-frame clones and leaves some out. The sample contains about 70,000 clones, around 88% of which appear only once. The CDR3 extends over 14 amino acids. J was trimmed by 7 bases and V by 0 bases; bases with no gene match: 1. Germline loops: CDR1 SGHTA, CDR2 FQGTGA. The TCR was taken from an adult with an advanced solid tumor such as melanoma, head and neck, liver or kidney cancer. The specimen comprised CD4+ or CD8+ T cells sorted from blood, sampled in a trial of the OX40 agonist ivuxolimab. This chain uses TRBV7-3 with TRBJ2-1, with 9 bases matching TRBD1. CDR3: CASSLTGQGNEQFF. As DNA, the CDR3 is TGTGCCAGCAGCTTAACGGGACAGGGTAATGAGCAGTTCTTC.